Each of the 25 T cell receptor beta chains below was sequenced from the same sample in a study of radiation and T cells in renal cell carcinoma. This table comes from immunoSEQ multiplex PCR, and its TCRdb copy is limited to in-frame clones, with some not included. Seen here are nearly 50,000 clones, 65% to 90% observed once, and the top ten hold roughly 30%. Described time point: baseline pretreatment blood. Treatment of the sample: 15 Gy SBRT to primary tumor, nephrectomy 4 weeks later. Sequencing used blood, obtained from a patient whose treatment included radiotherapy and nephrectomy. The origin of the receptors is a woman between 65 and 79 years old with renal cell carcinoma.

The chain employs TRBV5-1 and TRBJ1-1; D is ambiguous. The V end was cut by 1 base, the J end by 1 base, with 8 bases between. This CDR3 has 14 amino acids. The germline CDR1 and CDR2 sequences are SGHRS and YFSETQ. The CDR3 DNA reads TGCGCCAGCAGCTTGTGGGGAACGAACACTGAAGCTTTCTTT. Residues: CASSLWGTNTEAFF.

CDR3 DNA: TGTGCCAGCAGTGATCCCGGGACTAGCGGGAGCGATGAGCAGTTCTTC. The encoded protein is CASSDPGTSGSDEQFF. The rearrangement joins TRBV25-1 to TRBJ2-1, with 14 positions matching TRBD2. Germline V gene lookup returns CDR1 MGHDK and CDR2 SYGVNS. V was pared by 3 bases and J by 8 bases, with 6 bases of the junction left unmatched. The CDR3 length is 16 residues.

This clone was detected only a few times. The rearrangement links TRBV6-5 to TRBJ1-1, with D uncertain. Germline values: CDR1 MNHEY, CDR2 SVGAGI. The CDR3 runs to 15 residues. V was clipped by 0 bases and J by 6 bases, with 14 bases between them. CDR3: CASSYSISLGAEAFF. The DNA for the CDR3 is TGTGCCAGCAGTTACTCGATCTCTCTGGGAGCTGAAGCTTTCTTT.

This clone was observed a handful of times. The chain employs TRBV5-4 and TRBJ1-6; D is undetermined. The CDR3 extends over 13 amino acids. V was shortened by 0 bases and J by 9 bases, with 7 bases between the two germline ends. From germline, CDR1 is SGHNT and CDR2 YYREEE (reference sequence). This CDR3 reads CASSLAGPSPLHF. CDR3 DNA sequence: TGTGCCAGCAGCTTGGCTGGCCCTTCACCCCTCCACTTT.

This chain uses TRBV7-6 with TRBJ2-2; the match to TRBD2 covers 9 bases. Germline V lookup: CDR1 SGHVS, CDR2 FNYEAQ. This CDR3 has 16 amino acids. The ends lost 5 bases at V and 1 base at J; junction bases unmatched: 5. The CDR3 loop is CASSQRLAENTGELFF. In DNA form, the CDR3 reads TGTGCCAGCAGCCAGCGACTAGCGGAGAACACCGGGGAGCTGTTTTTT.

The chain carries TRBV5-1 and TRBJ2-1; D may be TRBD1 (5 bases). Germline values: CDR1 SGHRS, CDR2 YFSETQ. The CDR3 runs to 11 residues. V lost 4 bases, J lost 9 bases, and 8 bases lay in between. CDR3 sequence: CASSQGPEQFF. For the CDR3, the DNA is TGCGCCAGCAGCCAGGGTCCTGAGCAGTTCTTC.

This chain connects TRBV9 to TRBJ2-7; 11 bases are a match to TRBD1. From germline, CDR1 is SGDLS and CDR2 YYNGEE. Unmatched junction bases numbered 7, after V lost 4 bases and J lost 4 bases. The length of the CDR3 is 15 residues. The CDR3 loop is CASSSGTGGGYEQYF. The CDR3 nucleotides read TGTGCCAGCAGCTCGGGGACAGGGGGAGGGTACGAGCAGTACTTC.

This rearrangement joins TRBV9 to TRBJ1-4, with 7 nucleotides matching TRBD1. V trimming: 3 bases; J trimming: 5 bases; junction bases outside the gene matches: 7. CDR3 size: 15 residues. Germline CDR1 and CDR2: SGDLS and YYNGEE. The CDR3 sequence: CASSETGQSNEKLFF. Here the CDR3 DNA reads TGTGCCAGCAGCGAGACGGGACAGTCGAATGAAAAACTGTTTTTT.

This chain uses TRBV7-9 with TRBJ2-1; TRBD2 aligns across 7 bases. Germline CDR1 and CDR2: SEHNR and FQNEAQ (reference sequence). The CDR3 loop spans 17 amino acids. The trim removed 1 base at V and 6 bases at J, leaving 12 bases unmatched. The CDR3 DNA follows: TGTGCCAGCAGCTTAGTGGGGCGGGGGACCCCTACCAATGAGCAGTTCTTC. It yields the protein CASSLVGRGTPTNEQFF.

The chain couples TRBV6-7 to TRBJ2-3; TRBD2 matches at 8 bases. TRBV6-7 is an ORF, with its function uncertain. The CDR3 is 18 amino acids. J was trimmed by 0 bases and V by 2 bases; bases with no gene match: 10. The CDR3 region is CASSYTWTSRNSTDTQYF. CDR3 sequence (DNA): TGTGCCAGCAGTTACACCTGGACTAGCAGGAATAGCACAGATACGCAGTATTTT.

J is TRBJ2-7 and V is TRBV21-1; the D call of TRBD1 is as the table states it, not checked on the DNA. TRBV21-1 is described as a pseudogene. The CDR3 extends over 16 amino acids. This CDR3 is CASSPDRGLSSYEQYF. In DNA, the CDR3 is TGTGCCAGCAGCCCAGACAGGGGTCTCAGCTCCTACGAGCAGTACTTC.

The chain is built from TRBV5-4 and TRBJ2-2; D is undetermined. Trimming cost V 3 bases and J 4 bases, with 4 bases left between them. This CDR3 spans 12 amino acids. CDR1 and CDR2 from the germline V gene are SGHNT and YYREEE (reference sequence). The chain's CDR3 is CASSSSTGELFF. The DNA for the CDR3 is TGTGCCAGCAGCTCCAGCACCGGGGAGCTGTTTTTT.

V is TRBV27 and J is TRBJ2-3; D might be TRBD1 (6 bases). Trimming took off 6 bases at V and 4 bases at J, with 8 bases between the two ends. The CDR3 extends over 12 amino acids. The germline V gene encodes CDR1 MNHEY and CDR2 SMNVEV (reference sequence). The CDR3 DNA follows: TGTGCCAGCAGCCCAGGGGCAGATACGCAGTATTTT. As protein: CASSPGADTQYF.

This clone was observed once. The chain uses TRBV27 and TRBJ2-3; 9 nucleotides agree with TRBD1. Germline V CDR1 and CDR2: MNHEY, SMNVEV (reference sequence). CDR3 length: 16 amino acids. Trimming at V came to 4 bases and at J to 2 bases, leaving 7 bases not matched to a gene. The CDR3 protein is CASSSYRGRDTDTQYF. The CDR3 DNA reads TGTGCCAGCAGTTCATACAGGGGGCGAGACACAGATACGCAGTATTTT.

The gene calls are TRBV29-1 and TRBJ2-2; tentatively, D is TRBD2 (6 bases). CDR3 length: 12 amino acids. Germline CDR1 and CDR2: SQVTM and ANQGSEA. The CDR3 DNA sequence: TGCAGTCTCATGGGGGGAACCGGGGAGCTGTTTTTT. Its translation is CSLMGGTGELFF.

This chain's CDR3 is CASSQGTSTDTQYF. The CDR3 DNA sequence: TGTGCCAGCAGTCAAGGGACTAGCACAGATACGCAGTATTTT. This rearrangement joins TRBV6-4 to TRBJ2-3, with D maybe TRBD2 (6 bases). The CDR3 has 14 residues. The germline V gene encodes CDR1 MRHNA and CDR2 SNTAGT. V gave up 5 bases and J gave up 0 bases, with 9 bases separating them.

The V gene is TRBV5-6, the J gene TRBJ1-1, with D possibly matching TRBD1 (6 bases). Deletions cut 1 base from V and 1 base from J, with 11 bases between. Germline CDR1 reads SGHDT; CDR2 reads YYEEEE. The CDR3 extends over 15 amino acids. CDR3 sequence (DNA): TGTGCCAGCAGCTTGACAGGGCACGGGAACACTGAAGCTTTCTTT. Its translation is CASSLTGHGNTEAFF.

The chain carries TRBV5-4 and TRBJ2-2, with 12 positions matching TRBD1. CDR1 SGHNT and CDR2 YYREEE come from the germline V gene (reference sequence). The V segment lost 5 bases and the J segment 6 bases; nucleotides outside the gene matches: 8. The CDR3 sequence is 16 residues long. DNA for the CDR3: TGTGCCAGCAGTTCAGCCGGGACAGGGGGCTCCGGGGAGCTGTTTTTT. This encodes CASSSAGTGGSGELFF.

CDR3: CASSSGQGDGTGELFF. CDR3 DNA: TGCGCCAGCAGCTCGGGACAGGGTGACGGCACCGGGGAGCTGTTTTTT. The chain recombines TRBV5-1 with TRBJ2-2; 9 bases match TRBD1. This CDR3 region has 16 residues. V lost 3 bases, J lost 4 bases, and 7 bases stayed unmatched. Germline loops: CDR1 SGHRS, CDR2 YFSETQ. The full variable domain, completed using reference TRBV5-1 and TRBJ2-2, is KAGVTQTPRYLIKTRGQQVTLSCSPISGHRSVSWYQQTPGQGLQFLFEYFSETQRNKGNFPGRFSGRQFSNSRSEMNVSTLELGDSALYLCASSSGQGDGTGELFFGEGSRLTVL.

This clone showed up just a few times. V usage is TRBV29-1 and J usage is TRBJ1-4, with D perhaps TRBD1 (6 bases). Germline V lookup: CDR1 SQVTM, CDR2 ANQGSEA. Trimming pared 6 bases from V and 7 bases from J, leaving 15 bases between. CDR3 length equals 13 residues. The CDR3 DNA reads as TGCAGCGTCGCGACAGGCAGCGGTGAAAAACTGTTTTTT. It translates to CSVATGSGEKLFF.

This clone has more than one count but fewer than ten. The chain employs TRBV19 and TRBJ2-6; D not resolved. CDR3 length: 14 residues. Trimming removed 3 bases at V and 0 bases at J, with 3 bases between. From germline, CDR1 is LNHDA and CDR2 SQIVND (reference sequence). Written as DNA, the CDR3 is TGTGCCAGTAGTATGAGCTCTGGGGCCAACGTCCTGACTTTC. Protein product: CASSMSSGANVLTF.

The rearrangement uses TRBV6-1 and TRBJ2-1; D is undetermined. Deletions cut 2 bases from V and 0 bases from J, with 5 bases between. The germline gives CDR1 MNHNS, CDR2 SASEGT. The CDR3 has 14 residues. The CDR3 nucleotides are TGTGCCAGCAGTGAACTAGTCTCCTACAATGAGCAGTTCTTC. Its protein product is CASSELVSYNEQFF.

The chain carries TRBV27 and TRBJ1-6, with D possibly being TRBD1 (5 bases). Germline CDR1 is MNHEY and CDR2 is SMNVEV (reference sequence). Trimming removed 5 bases from V and 0 bases from J, with 11 bases in between. The CDR3 consists of 16 residues. CDR3 sequence reads: CASSGGEFSYNSPLHF. The CDR3 DNA follows: TGTGCCAGCAGTGGGGGAGAATTCTCCTATAATTCACCCCTCCACTTT.

V usage is TRBV11-2 and J usage is TRBJ1-1, with D maybe TRBD1 (5 bases). V gave up 1 base and J gave up 8 bases, with 11 bases separating them. This CDR3 comprises 13 residues. Germline-derived CDR1 and CDR2 are SGHAT and FQNNGV. The CDR3 region is CASSLGMAGEAFF. The CDR3 DNA reads as TGTGCCAGCAGCTTAGGTATGGCAGGGGAAGCTTTCTTT.

The J gene is TRBJ1-3, the V gene TRBV6-6, with D tentatively TRBD1 (5 bases). Trimming cost V 5 bases and J 0 bases, with 14 bases left between them. The CDR3 runs 16 residues. CDR1 and CDR2 from the germline V gene are MNHNY and SVGAGI (reference sequence). The chain's CDR3 is CASSATSGASGNTIYF. CDR3 coding DNA: TGTGCCAGCAGTGCCACCTCCGGGGCCTCTGGAAACACCATATATTTT.